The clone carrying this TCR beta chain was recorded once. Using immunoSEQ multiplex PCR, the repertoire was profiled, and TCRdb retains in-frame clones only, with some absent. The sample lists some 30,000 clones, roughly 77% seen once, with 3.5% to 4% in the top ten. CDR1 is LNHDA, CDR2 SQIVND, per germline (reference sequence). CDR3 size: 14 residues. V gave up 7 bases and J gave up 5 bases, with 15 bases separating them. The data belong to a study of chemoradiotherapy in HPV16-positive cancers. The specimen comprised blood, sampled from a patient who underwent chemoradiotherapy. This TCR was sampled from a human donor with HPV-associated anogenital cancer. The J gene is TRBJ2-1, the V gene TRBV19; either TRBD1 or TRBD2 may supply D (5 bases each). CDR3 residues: CASNNPEGHNEQFF. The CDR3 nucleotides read TGTGCCAGTAACAACCCCGAGGGGCACAATGAGCAGTTCTTC.